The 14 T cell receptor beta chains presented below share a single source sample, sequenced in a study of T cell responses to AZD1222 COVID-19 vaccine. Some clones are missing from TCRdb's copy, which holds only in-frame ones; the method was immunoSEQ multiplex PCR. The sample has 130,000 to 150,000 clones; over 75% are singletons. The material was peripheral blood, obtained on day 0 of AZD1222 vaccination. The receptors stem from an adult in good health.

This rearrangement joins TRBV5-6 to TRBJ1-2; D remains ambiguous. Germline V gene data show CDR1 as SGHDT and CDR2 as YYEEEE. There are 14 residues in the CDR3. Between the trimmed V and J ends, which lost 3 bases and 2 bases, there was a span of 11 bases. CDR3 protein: CASSSGIPNYGYTF. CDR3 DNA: TGTGCCAGCAGCTCCGGGATCCCCAACTATGGCTACACCTTC.

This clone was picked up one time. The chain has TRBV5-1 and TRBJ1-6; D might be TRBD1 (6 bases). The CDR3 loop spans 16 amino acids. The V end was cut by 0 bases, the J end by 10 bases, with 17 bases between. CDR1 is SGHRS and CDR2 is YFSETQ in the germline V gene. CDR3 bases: TGCGCCAGCAGCTTGGGAGGAGGGGGAAATGGATCACCCCTCCACTTT. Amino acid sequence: CASSLGGGGNGSPLHF.

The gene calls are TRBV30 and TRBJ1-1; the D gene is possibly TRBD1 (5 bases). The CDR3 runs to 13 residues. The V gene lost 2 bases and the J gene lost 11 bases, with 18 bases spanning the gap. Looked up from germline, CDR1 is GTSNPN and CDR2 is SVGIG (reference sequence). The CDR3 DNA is TGTGCCTGGAGTCGGGGACTCAAGGCCGAGGCTTTCTTT. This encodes CAWSRGLKAEAFF. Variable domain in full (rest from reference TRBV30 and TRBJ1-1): SQTIHQWPATLVQPVGSPLSLECTVEGTSNPNLYWYRQAAGRGLQLLFYSVGIGQISSEVPQNLSASRPQDRQFILSSKKLLLSDSGFYLCAWSRGLKAEAFFGQGTRLTVV.

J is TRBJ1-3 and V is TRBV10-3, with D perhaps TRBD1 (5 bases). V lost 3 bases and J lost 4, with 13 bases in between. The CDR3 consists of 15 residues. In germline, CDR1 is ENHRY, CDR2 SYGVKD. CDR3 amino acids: CAISDSRVPGNTIYF. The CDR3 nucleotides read TGTGCCATCAGTGACTCCAGGGTTCCAGGAAACACCATATATTTT.

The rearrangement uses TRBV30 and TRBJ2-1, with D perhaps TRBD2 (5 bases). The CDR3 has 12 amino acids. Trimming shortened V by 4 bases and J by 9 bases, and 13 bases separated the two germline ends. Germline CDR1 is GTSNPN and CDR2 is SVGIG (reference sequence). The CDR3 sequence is CAWTGLTGEQFF. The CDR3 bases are TGTGCCTGGACCGGACTCACCGGTGAGCAGTTCTTC.

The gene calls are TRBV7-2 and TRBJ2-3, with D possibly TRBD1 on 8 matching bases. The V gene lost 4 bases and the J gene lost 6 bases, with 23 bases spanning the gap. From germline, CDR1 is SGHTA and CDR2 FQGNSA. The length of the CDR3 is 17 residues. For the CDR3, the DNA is TGTGCCAGCAGCTCCAGGGGGCGGGTCGGGAGGTGGGATACGCAGTATTTT. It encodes CASSSRGRVGRWDTQYF.

Written as DNA, the CDR3 is TGTGCCATCAGTGAGTCGTCAGGTCAAGAGACCCAGTACTTC. This sequence encodes CAISESSGQETQYF. The chain links TRBV10-3 to TRBJ2-5, with D hard to call. The CDR3 covers 14 residues. Germline CDR1 and CDR2: ENHRY and SYGVKD. V dropped 0 bases and J dropped 2 bases, with 7 bases sitting between them.

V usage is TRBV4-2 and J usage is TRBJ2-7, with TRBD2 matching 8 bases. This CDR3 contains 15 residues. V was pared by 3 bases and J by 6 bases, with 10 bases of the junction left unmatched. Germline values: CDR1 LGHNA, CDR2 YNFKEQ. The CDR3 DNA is TGTGCCAGCAGCCAGCGACAGTGGGCGGGGGGCGAGCAGTACTTC. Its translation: CASSQRQWAGGEQYF.

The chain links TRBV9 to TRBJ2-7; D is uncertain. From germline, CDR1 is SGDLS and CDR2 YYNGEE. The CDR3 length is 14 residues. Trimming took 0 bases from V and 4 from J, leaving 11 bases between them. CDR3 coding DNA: TGTGCCAGCAGCGTAGGGCACAAGTTATACGAGCAGTACTTC. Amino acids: CASSVGHKLYEQYF.

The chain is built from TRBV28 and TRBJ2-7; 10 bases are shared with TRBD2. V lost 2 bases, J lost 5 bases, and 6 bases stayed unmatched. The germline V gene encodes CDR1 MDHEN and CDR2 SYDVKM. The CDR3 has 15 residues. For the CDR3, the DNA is TGTGCCAGCAGTTTAGGGCTAGCGGGAGACCACGAGCAGTACTTC. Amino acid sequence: CASSLGLAGDHEQYF.

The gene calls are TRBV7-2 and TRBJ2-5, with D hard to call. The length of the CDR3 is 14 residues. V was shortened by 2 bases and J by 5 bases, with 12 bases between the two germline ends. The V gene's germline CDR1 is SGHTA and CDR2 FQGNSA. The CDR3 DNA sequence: TGTGCCAGCAGCTTAACATTCAGCGCGGAGACCCAGTACTTC. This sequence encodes CASSLTFSAETQYF.

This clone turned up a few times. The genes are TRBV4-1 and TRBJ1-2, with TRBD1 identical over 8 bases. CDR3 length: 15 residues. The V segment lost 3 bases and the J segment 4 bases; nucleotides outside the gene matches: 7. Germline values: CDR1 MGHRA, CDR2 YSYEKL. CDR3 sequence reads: CASSQGTGHPYGYTF. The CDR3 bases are TGCGCCAGCAGCCAGGGGACAGGACACCCCTATGGCTACACCTTC.

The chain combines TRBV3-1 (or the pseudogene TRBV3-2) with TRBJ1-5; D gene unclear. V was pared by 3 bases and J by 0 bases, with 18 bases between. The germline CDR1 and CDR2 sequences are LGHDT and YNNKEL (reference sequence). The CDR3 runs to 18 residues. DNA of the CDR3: TGTGCCAGCAGCCAGACCCTAGAGGCTATGTATAGCAATCAGCCCCAGCATTTT. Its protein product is CASSQTLEAMYSNQPQHF.

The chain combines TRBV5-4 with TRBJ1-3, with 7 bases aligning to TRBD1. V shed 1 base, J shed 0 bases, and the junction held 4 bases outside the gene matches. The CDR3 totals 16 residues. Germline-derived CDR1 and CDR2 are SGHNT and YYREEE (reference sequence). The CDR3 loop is CASSLTGVNSGNTIYF. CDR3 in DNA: TGTGCCAGCAGCTTGACAGGGGTGAACTCTGGAAACACCATATATTTT. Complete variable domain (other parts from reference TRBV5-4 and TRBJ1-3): ETGVTQSPTHLIKTRGQQVTLRCSSQSGHNTVSWYQQALGQGPQFIFQYYREEENGRGNFPPRFSGLQFPNYSSELNVNALELDDSALYLCASSLTGVNSGNTIYFGEGSWLTVV.